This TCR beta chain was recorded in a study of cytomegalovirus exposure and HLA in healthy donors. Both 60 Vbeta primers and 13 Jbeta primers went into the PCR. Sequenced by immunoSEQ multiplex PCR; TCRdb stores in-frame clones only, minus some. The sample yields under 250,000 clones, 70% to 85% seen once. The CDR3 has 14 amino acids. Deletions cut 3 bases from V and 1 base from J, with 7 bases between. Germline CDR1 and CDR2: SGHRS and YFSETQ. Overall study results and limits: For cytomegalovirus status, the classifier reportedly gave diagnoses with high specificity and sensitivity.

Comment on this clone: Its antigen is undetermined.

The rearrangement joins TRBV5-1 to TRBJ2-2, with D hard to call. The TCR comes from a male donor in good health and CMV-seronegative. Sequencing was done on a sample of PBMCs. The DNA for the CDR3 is TGCGCCAGCAGCTCGACGGGGAACACCGGGGAGCTGTTTTTT. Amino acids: CASSSTGNTGELFF.